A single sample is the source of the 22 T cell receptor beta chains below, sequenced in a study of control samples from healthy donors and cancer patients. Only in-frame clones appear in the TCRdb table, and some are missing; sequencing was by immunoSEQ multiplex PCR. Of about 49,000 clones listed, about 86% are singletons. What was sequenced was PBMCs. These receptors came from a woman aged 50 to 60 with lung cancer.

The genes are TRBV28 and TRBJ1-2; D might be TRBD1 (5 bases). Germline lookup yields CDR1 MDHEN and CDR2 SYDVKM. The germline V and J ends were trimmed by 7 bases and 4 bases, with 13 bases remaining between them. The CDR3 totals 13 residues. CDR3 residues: CASTIMGLYGYTF. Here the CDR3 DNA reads TGTGCCAGCACTATCATGGGACTCTATGGCTACACCTTC.

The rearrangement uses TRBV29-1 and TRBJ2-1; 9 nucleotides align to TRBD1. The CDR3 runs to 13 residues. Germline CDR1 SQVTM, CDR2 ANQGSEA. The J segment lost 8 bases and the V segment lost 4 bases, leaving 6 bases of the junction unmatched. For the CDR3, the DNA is TGCAGCGTTGGGGGGACAGGGTTCGATGAGCAGTTCTTC. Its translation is CSVGGTGFDEQFF.

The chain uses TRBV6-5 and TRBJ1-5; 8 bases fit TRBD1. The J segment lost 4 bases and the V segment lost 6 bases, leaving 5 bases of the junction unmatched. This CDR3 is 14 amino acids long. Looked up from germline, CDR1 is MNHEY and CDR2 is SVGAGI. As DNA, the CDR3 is TGTGCCAGCAGGACAACAGGGGGGAATCAGCCCCAGCATTTT. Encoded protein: CASRTTGGNQPQHF.

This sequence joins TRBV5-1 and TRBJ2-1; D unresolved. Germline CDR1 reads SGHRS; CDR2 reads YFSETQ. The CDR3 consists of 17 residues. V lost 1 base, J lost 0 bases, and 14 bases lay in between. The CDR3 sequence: CASSLRGSGSSYNEQFF. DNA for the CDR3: TGCGCCAGCAGCTTGAGAGGCTCCGGTAGCTCCTACAATGAGCAGTTCTTC.

The CDR3 bases are TGTGCCAGCGCCATACAAGAGACCCAGTACTTC. As protein: CASAIQETQYF. The J gene is TRBJ2-5, the V gene TRBV7-2; D call uncertain. CDR3 length: 11 residues. Trimming removed 8 bases at V and 2 bases at J, with 6 bases between. Germline CDR1 reads SGHTA; CDR2 reads FQGNSA.

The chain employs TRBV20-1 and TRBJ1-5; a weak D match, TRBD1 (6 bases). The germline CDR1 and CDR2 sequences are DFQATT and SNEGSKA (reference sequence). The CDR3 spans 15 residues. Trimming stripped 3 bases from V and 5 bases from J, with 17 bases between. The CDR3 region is CSASGGGGAYQPQHF. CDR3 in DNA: TGCAGTGCTAGTGGAGGGGGTGGAGCGTATCAGCCCCAGCATTTT.

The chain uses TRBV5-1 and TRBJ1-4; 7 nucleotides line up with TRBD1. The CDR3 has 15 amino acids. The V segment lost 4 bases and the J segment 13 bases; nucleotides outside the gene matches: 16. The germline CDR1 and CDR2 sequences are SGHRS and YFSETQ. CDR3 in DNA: TGCGCCAGCAGCGTACAGACAGGGAGTAATGAAGGACTGTTTTTT. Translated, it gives CASSVQTGSNEGLFF. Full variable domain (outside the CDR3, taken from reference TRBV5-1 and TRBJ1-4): KAGVTQTPRYLIKTRGQQVTLSCSPISGHRSVSWYQQTPGQGLQFLFEYFSETQRNKGNFPGRFSGRQFSNSRSEMNVSTLELGDSALYLCASSVQTGSNEGLFFGSGTQLSVL.

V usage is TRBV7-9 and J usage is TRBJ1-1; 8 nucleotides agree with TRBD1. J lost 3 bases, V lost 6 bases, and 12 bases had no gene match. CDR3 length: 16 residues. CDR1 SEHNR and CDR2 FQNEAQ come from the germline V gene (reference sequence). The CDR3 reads CASSFPTGVMDTEAFF. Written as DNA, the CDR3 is TGTGCCAGCAGTTTCCCGACAGGGGTTATGGACACTGAAGCTTTCTTT.

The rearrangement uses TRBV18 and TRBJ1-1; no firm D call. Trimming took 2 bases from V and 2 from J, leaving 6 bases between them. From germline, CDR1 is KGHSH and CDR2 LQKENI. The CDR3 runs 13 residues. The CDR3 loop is CASSPKVNTEAFF. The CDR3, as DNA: TGTGCCAGCTCACCAAAAGTAAACACTGAAGCTTTCTTT. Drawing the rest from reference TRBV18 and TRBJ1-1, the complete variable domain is NAGVMQNPRHLVRRRGQEARLRCSPMKGHSHVYWYRQLPEEGLKFMVYLQKENIIDESGMPKERFSAEFPKEGPSILRIQQVVRGDSAAYFCASSPKVNTEAFFGQGTRLTVV.

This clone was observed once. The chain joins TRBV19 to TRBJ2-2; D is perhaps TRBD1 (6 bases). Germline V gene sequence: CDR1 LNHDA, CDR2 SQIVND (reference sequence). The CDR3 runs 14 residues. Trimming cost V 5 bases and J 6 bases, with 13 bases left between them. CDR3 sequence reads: CASSVTKGAGELFF. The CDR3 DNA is TGTGCCAGTAGTGTGACAAAGGGGGCCGGGGAGCTGTTTTTT. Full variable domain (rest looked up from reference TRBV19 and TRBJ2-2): DGGITQSPKYLFRKEGQNVTLSCEQNLNHDAMYWYRQDPGQGLRLIYYSQIVNDFQKGDIAEGYSVSREKKESFPLTVTSAQKNPTAFYLCASSVTKGAGELFFGEGSRLTVL.

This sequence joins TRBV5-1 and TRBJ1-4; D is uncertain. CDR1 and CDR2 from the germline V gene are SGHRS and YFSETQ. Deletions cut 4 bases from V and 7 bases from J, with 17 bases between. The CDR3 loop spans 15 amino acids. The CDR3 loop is CASSPEGSESEKLFF. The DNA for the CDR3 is TGCGCCAGCAGCCCGGAAGGGAGTGAGTCTGAAAAACTGTTTTTT.

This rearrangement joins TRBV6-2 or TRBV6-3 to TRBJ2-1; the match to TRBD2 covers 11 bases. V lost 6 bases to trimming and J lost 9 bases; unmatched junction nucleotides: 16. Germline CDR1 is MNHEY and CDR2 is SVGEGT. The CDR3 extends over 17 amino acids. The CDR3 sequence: CASSPLKLAGAGGEQFF. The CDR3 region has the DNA TGTGCCAGCAGCCCACTAAAACTAGCGGGGGCTGGGGGTGAGCAGTTCTTC.

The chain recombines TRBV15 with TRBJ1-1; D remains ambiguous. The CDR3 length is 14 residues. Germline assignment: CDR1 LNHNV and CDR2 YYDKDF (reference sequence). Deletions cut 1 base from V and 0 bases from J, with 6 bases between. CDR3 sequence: CATSRGRMNTEAFF. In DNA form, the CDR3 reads TGTGCCACCAGCAGAGGGAGGATGAACACTGAAGCTTTCTTT.

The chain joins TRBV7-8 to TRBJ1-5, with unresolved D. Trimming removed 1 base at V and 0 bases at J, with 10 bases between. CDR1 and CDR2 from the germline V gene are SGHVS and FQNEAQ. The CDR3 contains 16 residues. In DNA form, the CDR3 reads TGTGCCAGCAGCTTAGATCTGGGTTTTAGCAATCAGCCCCAGCATTTT. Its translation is CASSLDLGFSNQPQHF. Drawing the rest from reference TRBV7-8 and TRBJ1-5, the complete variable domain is GAGVSQSPRYKVAKRGQDVALRCDPISGHVSLFWYQQALGQGPEFLTYFQNEAQLDKSGLPSDRFFAERPEGSVSTLKIQRTQQEDSAVYLCASSLDLGFSNQPQHFGDGTRLSIL.

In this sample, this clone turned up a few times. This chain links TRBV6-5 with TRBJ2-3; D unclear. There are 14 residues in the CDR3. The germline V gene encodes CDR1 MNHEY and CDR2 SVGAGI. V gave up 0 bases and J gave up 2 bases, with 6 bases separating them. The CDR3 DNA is TGTGCCAGCAGTTACTCTGAAAACACAGATACGCAGTATTTT. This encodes CASSYSENTDTQYF.

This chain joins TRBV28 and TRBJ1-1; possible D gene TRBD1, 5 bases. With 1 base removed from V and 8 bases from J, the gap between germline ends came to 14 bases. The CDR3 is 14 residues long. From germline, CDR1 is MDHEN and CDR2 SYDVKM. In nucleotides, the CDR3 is TGTGCCAGCAGTTTATACGGGACTAACCTAGAAGCTTTCTTT. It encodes CASSLYGTNLEAFF.

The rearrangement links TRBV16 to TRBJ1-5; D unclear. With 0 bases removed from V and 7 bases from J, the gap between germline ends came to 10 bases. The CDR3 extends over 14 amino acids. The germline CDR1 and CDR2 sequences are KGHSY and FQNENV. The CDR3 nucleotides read TGTGCCAGCAGCCAATCTACTGGTATCCAGCCCCAGCATTTT. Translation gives CASSQSTGIQPQHF.

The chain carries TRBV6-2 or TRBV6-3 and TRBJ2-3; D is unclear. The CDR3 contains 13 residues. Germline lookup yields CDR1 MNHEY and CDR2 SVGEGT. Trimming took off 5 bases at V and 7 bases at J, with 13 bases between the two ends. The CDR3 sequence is CASSPGPLNTQYF. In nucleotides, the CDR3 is TGTGCCAGCAGTCCCGGTCCGTTAAATACGCAGTATTTT.

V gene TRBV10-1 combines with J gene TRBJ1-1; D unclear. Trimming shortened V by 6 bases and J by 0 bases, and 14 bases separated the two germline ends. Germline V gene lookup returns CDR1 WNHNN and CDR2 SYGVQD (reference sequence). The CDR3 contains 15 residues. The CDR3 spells CASRATAALNTEAFF. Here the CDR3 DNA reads TGCGCCAGCAGAGCTACTGCGGCCTTGAACACTGAAGCTTTCTTT.

The CDR3 protein is CASSLAGGSTEAFF. The CDR3 DNA reads as TGTGCCAGCAGCCTCGCAGGGGGTAGCACTGAAGCTTTCTTT. This chain joins TRBV4-2 and TRBJ1-1; 7 bases map to TRBD1. This CDR3 spans 14 amino acids. CDR1 is LGHNA, CDR2 YNFKEQ, per germline. Trimming removed 4 bases from V and 4 bases from J; junction bases left unmatched: 6.

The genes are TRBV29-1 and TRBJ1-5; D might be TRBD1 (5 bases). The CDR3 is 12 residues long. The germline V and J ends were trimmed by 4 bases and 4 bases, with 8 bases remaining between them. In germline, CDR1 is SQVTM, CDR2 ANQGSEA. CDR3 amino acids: CSVGGGNQPQHF. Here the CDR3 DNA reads TGCAGCGTTGGGGGGGGGAATCAGCCCCAGCATTTT. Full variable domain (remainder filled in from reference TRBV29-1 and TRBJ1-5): SAVISQKPSRDICQRGTSLTIQCQVDSQVTMMFWYRQQPGQSLTLIATANQGSEATYESGFVIDKFPISRPNLTFSTLTVSNMSPEDSSIYLCSVGGGNQPQHFGDGTRLSIL.

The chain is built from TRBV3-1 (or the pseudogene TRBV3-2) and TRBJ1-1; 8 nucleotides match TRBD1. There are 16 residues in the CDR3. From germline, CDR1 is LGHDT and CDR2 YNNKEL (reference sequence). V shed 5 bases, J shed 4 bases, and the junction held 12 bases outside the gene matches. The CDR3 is CASSGRGPERSTEAFF. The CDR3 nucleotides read TGTGCCAGCAGCGGCAGGGGGCCGGAGAGGAGCACTGAAGCTTTCTTT.